This T cell receptor (beta chain) is drawn from a study of low-dose radiotherapy and immunotherapy resistance in tumors. V gave up 3 bases and J gave up 6 bases, with 6 bases separating them. The V gene's germline CDR1 is MGHRA and CDR2 YSYEKL. CDR3 size: 11 residues. Covering alpha and beta chains, TRAV- and TRBV-specific primers were used for the first-strand cDNA. The TCRs were subjected to amplification over about 19 PCR cycles employing a constant-region primer in conjunction with a V-primer adapter. TCRdb processed the reads anew with MiXCR; each CDR3 protein has one entry. Of around 80,000 distinct CDR3 sequences listed, less than 20% were seen once; the top ten hold roughly 1.4%. This clonotype was counted ten times or more. Sample time point: after trial treatment. Treatment described: LDRT plus nivolumab, ipilimumab, low-dose cyclophosphamide and aspirin (RACIN trial). Treatment combined nivolumab, ipilimumab, aspirin, low-dose cyclophosphamide and low-dose radiotherapy in a dose-escalation trial.

V is TRBV4-1 and J is TRBJ2-7; D ambiguous. The sample was PBMCs, taken after low-dose radiotherapy plus immunotherapy. This TCR derives from a male donor with prostate cancer. Written as DNA, the CDR3 is TGCGCCAGCAGCCAGATGGGCGAGCAGTACTTC. The encoded protein is CASSQMGEQYF.